This passage covers 10 T cell receptor beta chains from one sample sequenced in a study of cytomegalovirus exposure and HLA in healthy donors. The PCR ran on 60 Vbeta and 13 Jbeta primers. Sequencing used immunoSEQ multiplex PCR; TCRdb keeps in-frame clones, though not all of them. The specimen's table records 130,000 to 150,000 clones. The sample taken for sequencing was PBMCs. The receptors originated from a man aged 40-49 years in good health and CMV-seronegative.

This rearrangement joins TRBV9 to TRBJ2-7; TRBD2 agrees at 12 bases. The trim removed 2 bases at V and 2 bases at J, leaving 2 bases unmatched. The CDR3 length is 15 residues. Germline CDR1 is SGDLS and CDR2 is YYNGEE. CDR3 sequence: CASSVSSGGAYEQYF. CDR3 DNA: TGTGCCAGCAGCGTCTCTAGCGGGGGGGCCTACGAGCAGTACTTC.

The gene calls are TRBV4-1 and TRBJ1-2; D remains unclear. V shed 0 bases and J shed 6 bases, with 11 bases lying between them. This CDR3 comprises 14 residues. Per the germline V gene, CDR1 is MGHRA and CDR2 is YSYEKL. The CDR3 here is CASSQERQRDGYTF. CDR3 nucleotide sequence: TGCGCCAGCAGCCAAGAACGGCAGAGGGATGGCTACACCTTC.

This chain links TRBV27 with TRBJ2-7; 7 bases map to TRBD1. The germline CDR1 and CDR2 sequences are MNHEY and SMNVEV (reference sequence). The CDR3 loop spans 14 amino acids. After removal of 0 bases from V and 1 base from J, the junction contained 0 bases not matched to a gene. The CDR3 is CASSLSGQSYEQYF. CDR3 DNA sequence: TGTGCCAGCAGTTTATCGGGACAGTCCTACGAGCAGTACTTC.

The chain employs TRBV7-9 and TRBJ2-4, with 10 bases lining up with TRBD1. The CDR3 runs to 15 residues. CDR1 SEHNR and CDR2 FQNEAQ come from the germline V gene (reference sequence). V lost 5 bases to trimming and J lost 4 bases; unmatched junction nucleotides: 5. The CDR3 DNA follows: TGTGCCAGCAGCCCCTGGGACAGGGGTAAAAACATTCAGTACTTC. Protein product: CASSPWDRGKNIQYF.

The chain recombines TRBV5-4 with TRBJ2-1, with TRBD2 matching 11 bases. J gave up 7 bases and V 0 bases, and 6 bases lay outside the gene matches. The CDR3 runs to 16 residues. CDR1 and CDR2 from the germline V gene are SGHNT and YYREEE (reference sequence). The CDR3 loop reads CASSLVLAGGLNEQFF. CDR3 sequence (DNA): TGTGCCAGCAGCTTGGTTCTAGCGGGGGGTCTGAATGAGCAGTTCTTC.

J is TRBJ2-5 and V is TRBV5-4; the D gene is possibly TRBD2 (5 bases). CDR3 size: 14 residues. Germline V gene sequence: CDR1 SGHNT, CDR2 YYREEE (reference sequence). The V and J ends lost 0 bases and 5 bases respectively, with 11 bases between them. As DNA, the CDR3 is TGTGCCAGCAGCTTGGCCGTCCGAGGGGAGACCCAGTACTTC. It yields the protein CASSLAVRGETQYF.

This chain links TRBV6-5 with TRBJ1-6, with D possibly matching TRBD1 (6 bases). The CDR3 runs 15 residues. Trimming left V 7 bases short and J 2 bases short, with 12 bases between. CDR1 is MNHEY and CDR2 is SVGAGI in the germline V gene. The CDR3 is CASMPGQTYNSPLHF. As DNA, the CDR3 is TGTGCCAGCATGCCCGGACAGACCTATAATTCACCCCTCCACTTT.

The rearrangement links TRBV29-1 to TRBJ1-2; D is perhaps TRBD1 (5 bases). The CDR3 spans 13 residues. The germline gives CDR1 SQVTM, CDR2 ANQGSEA. V lost 4 bases and J lost 3, with 12 bases in between. The chain's CDR3 is CSVGFRADYGYTF. The CDR3, as DNA: TGCAGCGTTGGATTCAGGGCTGACTATGGCTACACCTTC.

The V and J genes are TRBV6-1 and TRBJ2-7, with D perhaps TRBD1 (6 bases). CDR3 length equals 13 residues. V lost 8 bases to trimming and J lost 2 bases, with 13 bases between them. Germline loops: CDR1 MNHNS, CDR2 SASEGT. CDR3 DNA sequence: TGTGCCAGCGCTGACAGGTCAACCTACGAGCAGTACTTC. It yields the protein CASADRSTYEQYF.

The V and J genes are TRBV19 and TRBJ2-5; tentative D call: TRBD2 (6 bases). V shed 3 bases and J shed 1 base, with 15 bases lying between them. The CDR3 sequence is 16 residues long. The germline V gene encodes CDR1 LNHDA and CDR2 SQIVND (reference sequence). The CDR3 bases are TGTGCCAGTAGTATGGGGGGTACGGGGATCCAAGAGACCCAGTACTTC. Translating gives CASSMGGTGIQETQYF.